This T cell receptor beta chain was found in a study of blood T cell repertoires in COVID-19. Assignment of participants to cohorts was predicated upon participant-reported clinical history. Recovered participants had two consecutive negative NP/OP PCR tests, healthcare professional clearance, or symptom resolution. The authors' processing: Cell counts per sample came from amplifying reference gene primers. Profiled with immunoSEQ multiplex PCR; TCRdb holds only in-frame clones, not every one. The DNA was the basis for D and trimming; V, J and clone size are from that table. The repertoire holds about 330,000 clones, with more than 90% as singletons. The J segment lost 3 bases and the V segment lost 8 bases, leaving 6 bases of the junction unmatched. The germline V gene has CDR1 LNHDA and CDR2 SQIVND (reference sequence). The CDR3 is 14 residues long.

This TCR came from a woman aged 30 to 39 who had recovered from COVID-19. The genes are TRBV19 and TRBJ2-1; 8 bases map to TRBD2. The sequenced material came from PBMCs or T cells enriched from blood (not recorded which). The CDR3 DNA follows: TGTGCCAGTTTACCGGGACTAGACTACAATGAGCAGTTCTTC. Translating gives CASLPGLDYNEQFF.